This TCR beta chain is from a study of cytomegalovirus exposure and HLA in healthy donors. Findings and caveats of the study: Earlier results showed most TCR beta V segments being productive about 87% or about 30% of the time. Presence/absence analyses treated sequencing depth as roughly uniform across donors. HLA-A and HLA-B allele assignments for most subjects were reportedly predicted accurately using TCR beta sequences.

PCR was performed using 60 Vbeta and 13 Jbeta primers. Here immunoSEQ multiplex PCR was the method, and the copy in TCRdb shows in-frame clones only, minus some. Among some 200,000 clones, around three quarters were seen once, and the ten largest hold approximately 2.2%. It was healthy bone marrow donors who served as donors. Comment on this clone: Its antigen is not identified.

This clonotype was sampled from a young woman in good health and CMV-seropositive. The sequencing input was PBMCs.

The CDR3 spells CASSEASGNQPQHF. As DNA, the CDR3 is TGTGCCAGCAGTGAAGCTTCAGGGAATCAGCCCCAGCATTTT. The V and J genes are TRBV2 and TRBJ1-5; D possibly corresponds to TRBD1 (5 bases). This CDR3 is 14 amino acids long. V lost 0 bases to trimming and J lost 4 bases, with 7 bases between them. Germline assignment: CDR1 SNHLY and CDR2 FYNNEI.